The clone carrying this T cell receptor (beta chain) was observed a few times. Each CDR3 protein is one row after TCRdb ran MiXCR on the RT-PCR reads. Counted here are approximately 37,000 distinct CDR3 sequences, more than 30% occurring once; the ten biggest clones make up roughly 70%. This entry is derived from a study of patients and donors after allogeneic stem cell transplantation. CDR3 length: 12 residues. After removal of 7 bases from V and 2 bases from J, the junction contained 5 bases not matched to a gene. Germline-derived CDR1 and CDR2 are SQVTM and ANQGSEA. The material sequenced was blood, either unsorted or a sorted T cell fraction (not recorded which). This TCR derives from a human donor who was either an allogeneic HSCT recipient or a stem cell or donor lymphocyte infusion donor (not recorded which). It is not recorded whose cells these are; they may come from a transplant donor. The chain is built from TRBV29-1 and TRBJ2-7; TRBD1 aligns across 7 bases. The CDR3 DNA reads TGCAGCGCTCGGGACAGAGCCTACGAGCAGTACTTC. Amino acid sequence: CSARDRAYEQYF.